This T cell receptor beta chain was sequenced in a study of graft-versus-host responses after intestinal transplantation. Whole-study context: Grafts were multivisceral, liver-intestinal, or isolated intestinal. Anti-thymocyte globulin served as induction for all recipients, who then took tacrolimus and steroids for 3 to 4 years. Points from the study as a whole: Recipient marrow showed GvH clones, some seen first in ileum or blood.

Measured with immunoSEQ multiplex PCR; TCRdb has only the in-frame clones, and not every one. The table has under 2,500 clones, roughly a third seen once; the top ten hold roughly 31%. The researchers put around 200,000 CFSE-labeled responder cells into plates with around 200,000 irradiated, violet-dye-labeled stimulator cells. A sort after the reaction isolated proliferating CFSE-low CD3+CD4+ and CD3+CD8+ responders. Germline values: CDR1 MNHNS, CDR2 SASEGT. The CDR3 has 15 residues. With 2 bases removed from V and 3 bases from J, the gap between germline ends came to 13 bases. Sample: alloreactive CD8+ T cells from a mixed lymphocyte reaction culture, taken before transplantation. The subset: CFSE-low proliferating T cells sorted from roughly 6-day pre-transplant mixed lymphocyte reaction (GvH or HvG direction). The chain carries TRBV6-1 and TRBJ1-1; possible D gene TRBD1, 5 bases. This clonotype originated in a human patient who was an organ donor for intestinal transplantation. The CDR3 loop reads CASSESGDGYTEAFF. The CDR3, as DNA: TGTGCCAGCAGTGAATCGGGGGATGGCTACACTGAAGCTTTCTTT.